This T cell receptor (beta chain) was captured by sequencing in a study of tumor-infiltrating lymphocytes in primary liver carcinoma. The V and J ends lost 8 bases and 8 bases respectively, with 24 bases between them. This CDR3 is built from 16 residues. Germline assignment: CDR1 SGHAT and CDR2 FQNNGV. Making TCR beta cDNA involved around 520 ng total RNA and a constant-region primer. A slightly modified ARM-PCR protocol with three nested multiplex PCR rounds produced these TCR beta libraries. The first two PCR rounds used TRBV1-TRBV30 forward primers with a C-beta reverse primer, approximately 11 cycles each. TCRdb reprocessed the multiplex PCR reads via MiXCR and lists one record per CDR3 protein. The repertoire holds 200,000 or so distinct CDR3 sequences, with approximately 64% as singletons. Both blood RNA, taken from unsorted whole blood, and germline DNA were extracted. Collection of approximately 4.3 milliliters of peripheral blood took place before surgery.

The chain uses TRBV11-2 and TRBJ2-2; D possibly corresponds to TRBD2 (6 bases). The sequenced sample was peripheral blood. This sequence originates from a woman aged 55-69 years with primary liver carcinoma and hepatitis B virus infection. CDR3 nucleotide sequence: TGTGCCAGCGACCAGGCGGGGCTAGGGAGAGGTGGGGAGCTGTTTTTT. Its protein product is CASDQAGLGRGGELFF.